Listed here are 20 T cell receptor beta chains from one sample, sequenced in a study of Ad26.COV2.S vaccination and SARS-CoV-2 variants. Data came from immunoSEQ multiplex PCR; TCRdb stores just in-frame clones and leaves some out. The sample contains some 350,000 clones, about 90% of which appear only once. Sequenced material: peripheral blood, taken after recovery from COVID-19. Receptor source: a human donor who had recovered from COVID-19.

CDR3 loop: CASSPGGGVGSEAFF. Here the CDR3 DNA reads TGTGCCAGCTCACCAGGGGGAGGAGTGGGTTCTGAAGCTTTCTTT. The chain links TRBV18 to TRBJ1-1, with D perhaps TRBD1 (5 bases). With 2 bases removed from V and 6 bases from J, the gap between germline ends came to 16 bases. This CDR3 has 15 residues. Germline V gene sequence: CDR1 KGHSH, CDR2 LQKENI.

This sequence joins TRBV19 and TRBJ2-3; TRBD1 might be the D (5 bases). Trimming left V 3 bases short and J 1 base short, with 11 bases between. This CDR3 contains 15 residues. From germline, CDR1 is LNHDA and CDR2 SQIVND (reference sequence). The CDR3 DNA reads TGTGCCAGTAGTATGTCAGGGCCCCGCACAGATACGCAGTATTTT. Protein sequence: CASSMSGPRTDTQYF.

This clone was counted once. This rearrangement joins TRBV7-8 to TRBJ1-6; no definite D call. Trimming removed 0 bases at V and 6 bases at J, with 9 bases between. Germline V gene data show CDR1 as SGHVS and CDR2 as FQNEAQ. The CDR3 runs to 15 residues. The CDR3 nucleotides read TGTGCCAGCAGCTTAGCAGCGGTCGTTAATTCACCCCTCCACTTT. This sequence encodes CASSLAAVVNSPLHF. Full variable domain (outside the CDR3, taken from reference TRBV7-8 and TRBJ1-6): GAGVSQSPRYKVAKRGQDVALRCDPISGHVSLFWYQQALGQGPEFLTYFQNEAQLDKSGLPSDRFFAERPEGSVSTLKIQRTQQEDSAVYLCASSLAAVVNSPLHFGNGTRLTVT.

The V call is TRBV5-6, the J call TRBJ2-7; D may be TRBD1 (5 bases). This CDR3 has 11 amino acids. CDR1 SGHDT and CDR2 YYEEEE come from the germline V gene. Written as DNA, the CDR3 is TGTTGCAGGGATCGGGCCTACGAGCAGTACTTC. It encodes CCRDRAYEQYF.

The V and J genes are TRBV7-8 and TRBJ1-1; the D gene is possibly TRBD1 (6 bases). CDR1 SGHVS and CDR2 FQNEAQ come from the germline V gene. The V end lost 5 bases, the J end lost 5 bases, and 15 bases lay between the germline ends. The CDR3 is 14 amino acids. The CDR3 sequence is CASSTLQGWTEAFF. The CDR3 nucleotides read TGTGCCAGCAGCACACTACAGGGCTGGACTGAAGCTTTCTTT.

For this clone: Other nucleotide sequences in the sample specify the same CDR3. CDR3 sequence: CASSLTYEQYF. CDR3 bases: TGTGCCAGCAGCTTAACGTACGAGCAGTACTTC. The V gene is TRBV7-9, the J gene TRBJ2-7, with D unresolved. V was trimmed by 2 bases and J by 4 bases, leaving 3 bases between them. The CDR3 totals 11 residues. Germline lookup yields CDR1 SEHNR and CDR2 FQNEAQ (reference sequence).

Worth noting for this clone: Other DNA sequences of this sample code for an identical CDR3. V usage is TRBV7-9 and J usage is TRBJ2-7; TRBD1 matches 7 bases. CDR1 SEHNR and CDR2 FQNEAQ come from the germline V gene (reference sequence). The V gene end was trimmed by 5 bases and the J gene end by 0 bases; junction bases not matched to a gene: 1. This CDR3 comprises 13 residues. The CDR3 DNA reads as TGTGCCAGCAGCCGGGACAGCTCCTACGAGCAGTACTTC. Amino acids: CASSRDSSYEQYF.

The chain uses TRBV6-5 and TRBJ1-3; TRBD1 agrees at 10 bases. Per germline, CDR1 MNHEY and CDR2 SVGAGI. The CDR3 runs to 15 residues. The J segment lost 4 bases and the V segment lost 6 bases, leaving 6 bases of the junction unmatched. The DNA for the CDR3 is TGTGCCAGCAGCCAAGGGACAGGGGTAGGAAACACCATATATTTT. Its translation: CASSQGTGVGNTIYF.

V and J are TRBV2 and TRBJ1-6, with D tentatively TRBD1 (6 bases). V lost 6 bases, J lost 6 bases, and 15 bases lay in between. The CDR3 covers 15 residues. CDR1 and CDR2 from the germline V gene are SNHLY and FYNNEI. CDR3 DNA: TGTGCCAGCAGGCCGGGACATAACCCTAATTCACCCCTCCACTTT. Its translation: CASRPGHNPNSPLHF.

The chain is built from TRBV9 and TRBJ2-1; D not resolved. The V end lost 3 bases, the J end lost 7 bases, and 5 bases lay between the germline ends. CDR1 and CDR2 from the germline V gene are SGDLS and YYNGEE. The CDR3 length is 11 residues. DNA of the CDR3: TGTGCCAGCAGCGCGCGGAATGAGCAGTTCTTC. It codes for CASSARNEQFF.

This CDR3 is CASSLPLTGGYGYTF. The CDR3 coding sequence is TGTGCCAGCAGCTTGCCCCTAACAGGGGGCTATGGCTACACCTTC. This rearrangement joins TRBV5-6 to TRBJ1-2; TRBD1 aligns across 8 bases. This CDR3 has 15 amino acids. V shed 1 base and J 4 bases; nucleotides not matched to a gene: 6. The germline gives CDR1 SGHDT, CDR2 YYEEEE. The variable domain in full, with the rest retrieved from reference TRBV5-6 and TRBJ1-2, is DAGVTQSPTHLIKTRGQQVTLRCSPKSGHDTVSWYQQALGQGPQFIFQYYEEEERQRGNFPDRFSGHQFPNYSSELNVNALLLGDSALYLCASSLPLTGGYGYTFGSGTRLTVV.

This clone was seen only a few times. In nucleotides, the CDR3 is TGTGCCAGCAGCTTCTTGAAGAACACTGAAGCTTTCTTT. It specifies CASSFLKNTEAFF. The chain couples TRBV7-9 to TRBJ1-1; no firm D call. The CDR3 has 13 residues. The germline V and J ends were trimmed by 3 bases and 1 base, with 6 bases remaining between them. Germline V gene lookup returns CDR1 SEHNR and CDR2 FQNEAQ (reference sequence). Full variable domain (remainder filled in from reference TRBV7-9 and TRBJ1-1): DTGVSQNPRHKITKRGQNVTFRCDPISEHNRLYWYRQTLGQGPEFLTYFQNEAQLEKSRLLSDRFSAERPKGSFSTLEIQRTEQGDSAMYLCASSFLKNTEAFFGQGTRLTVV.

The rearrangement links TRBV27 to TRBJ1-3, with D tentatively TRBD1 (5 bases). The V and J ends lost 5 bases and 0 bases respectively, with 17 bases between them. Germline V gene data show CDR1 as MNHEY and CDR2 as SMNVEV (reference sequence). CDR3 size: 17 residues. CDR3 nucleotide sequence: TGTGCCAGCAGTCCCTCCCTCCTGACAGTCTCTGGAAACACCATATATTTT. Amino acid sequence: CASSPSLLTVSGNTIYF.

The chain carries TRBV4-3 and TRBJ2-2; possibly TRBD1 or TRBD2 for D (5 bases each). The CDR3 extends over 16 amino acids. Germline assignment: CDR1 LGHNA and CDR2 YSLEER. Trimming removed 0 bases from V and 4 bases from J, with 12 bases in between. CDR3 residues: CASSQDLAGTTGELFF. The CDR3 bases are TGCGCCAGCAGCCAAGATCTAGCAGGGACCACCGGGGAGCTGTTTTTT.

About this clone: Within the sample, other DNA sequences also encode this same CDR3. The chain recombines TRBV6-1 with TRBJ1-2; D unclear. Trimming removed 1 base from V and 4 bases from J, with 4 bases in between. The CDR3 contains 12 residues. Germline values: CDR1 MNHNS, CDR2 SASEGT. The CDR3 DNA reads TGTGCCAGCAGTGAAGGTAGCTATGGCTACACCTTC. This translates into CASSEGSYGYTF.

CDR3 protein: CASSQGTSNYGYTF. CDR3 sequence (DNA): TGTGCCAGCAGCCAAGGGACGTCCAACTATGGCTACACCTTC. The chain carries TRBV7-2 and TRBJ1-2; a possible D gene is TRBD1 (5 bases). V was pared by 5 bases and J by 2 bases, with 12 bases between. The CDR3 is made up of 14 amino acids. Germline-derived CDR1 and CDR2 are SGHTA and FQGNSA.

The V call is TRBV10-2, the J call TRBJ1-1; weak D call: TRBD1 (6 bases). The germline V gene has CDR1 WSHSY and CDR2 SAAADI. Trimming removed 5 bases from V and 2 bases from J, with 12 bases in between. CDR3 length: 14 residues. As DNA, the CDR3 is TGCGCCAGCAGTACGACAGGTTTTAACACTGAAGCTTTCTTT. Translating gives CASSTTGFNTEAFF.

The V and J genes are TRBV6-5 and TRBJ1-4; TRBD1 matches 9 bases. V was clipped by 2 bases and J by 8 bases; unmatched bases: 6. The CDR3 is 15 residues long. Germline-derived CDR1 and CDR2 are MNHEY and SVGAGI. DNA of the CDR3: TGTGCCAGCAGTTACGGGACAGGGTTTGGGGAAAAACTGTTTTTT. This encodes CASSYGTGFGEKLFF.

The chain recombines TRBV5-8 with TRBJ2-5; 9 bases fit TRBD1. Germline values: CDR1 SGHTS, CDR2 YDEGEE. The CDR3 length is 15 residues. The junction had 8 bases not matched to a gene; V was cut back by 4 bases and J by 4 bases. The CDR3 DNA reads TGTGCCAGCAGCGACGCGGACAGGGGAGTAGAGACCCAGTACTTC. This encodes CASSDADRGVETQYF.

The chain combines TRBV6-2 or TRBV6-3 with TRBJ2-1; D may be TRBD2 (5 bases). The CDR3 covers 15 residues. V dropped 7 bases and J dropped 2 bases, with 15 bases sitting between them. Germline CDR1 reads MNHEY; CDR2 reads SVGEGT. For the CDR3, the DNA is TGTGCCAGCACCCCGTCGGGGTACGCCTACAATGAGCAGTTCTTC. The encoded protein is CASTPSGYAYNEQFF.